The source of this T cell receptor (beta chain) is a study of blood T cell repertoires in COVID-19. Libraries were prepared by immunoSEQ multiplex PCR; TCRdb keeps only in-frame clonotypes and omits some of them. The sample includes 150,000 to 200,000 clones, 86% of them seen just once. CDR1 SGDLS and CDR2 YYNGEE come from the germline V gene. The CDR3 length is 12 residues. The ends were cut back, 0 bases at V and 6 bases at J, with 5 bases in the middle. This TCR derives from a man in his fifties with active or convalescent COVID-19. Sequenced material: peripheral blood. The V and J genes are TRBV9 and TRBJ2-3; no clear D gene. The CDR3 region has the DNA TGTGCCAGCAGCGTAGGCGAGGATACGCAGTATTTT. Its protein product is CASSVGEDTQYF.